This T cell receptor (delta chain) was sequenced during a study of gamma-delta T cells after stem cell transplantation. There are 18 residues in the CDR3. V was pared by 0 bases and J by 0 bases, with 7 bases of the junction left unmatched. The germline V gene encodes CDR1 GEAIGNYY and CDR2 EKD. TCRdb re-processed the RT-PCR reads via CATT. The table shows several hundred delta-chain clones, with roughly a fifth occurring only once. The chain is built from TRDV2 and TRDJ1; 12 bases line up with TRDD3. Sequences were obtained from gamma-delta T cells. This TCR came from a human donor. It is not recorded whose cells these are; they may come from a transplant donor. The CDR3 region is CACDTVAGGYAHTDKLIF. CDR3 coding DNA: TGTGCCTGTGACACCGTGGCTGGGGGATACGCACACACCGATAAACTCATCTTT.